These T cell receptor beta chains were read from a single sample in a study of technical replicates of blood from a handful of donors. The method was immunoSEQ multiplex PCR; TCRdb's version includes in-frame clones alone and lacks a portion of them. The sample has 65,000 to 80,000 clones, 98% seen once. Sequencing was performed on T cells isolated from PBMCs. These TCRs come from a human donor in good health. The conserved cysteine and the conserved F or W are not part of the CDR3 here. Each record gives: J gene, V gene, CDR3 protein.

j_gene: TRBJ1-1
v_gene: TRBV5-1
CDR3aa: ASRSGEYTEAF

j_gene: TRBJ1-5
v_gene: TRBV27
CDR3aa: ASRKQGNGNQPQH

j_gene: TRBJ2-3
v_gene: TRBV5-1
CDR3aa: ASSLDGERRYTQY

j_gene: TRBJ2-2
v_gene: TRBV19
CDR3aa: ATWRTDNTGELF

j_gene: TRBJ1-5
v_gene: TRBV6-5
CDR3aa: ASRDSNSNQPQH

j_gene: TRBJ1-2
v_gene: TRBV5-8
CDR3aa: ASSLRDSWYGYT

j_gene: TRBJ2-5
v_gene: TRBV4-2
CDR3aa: ASSSTSGREETQY

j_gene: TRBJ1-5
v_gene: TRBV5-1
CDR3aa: ASSSTWGGNQPQH

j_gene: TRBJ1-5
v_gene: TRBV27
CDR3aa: ASSLVGERTNQPQH

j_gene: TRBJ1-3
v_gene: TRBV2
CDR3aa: ASSQPPPPGQGRNTIY

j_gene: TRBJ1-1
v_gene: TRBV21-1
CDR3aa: ASRKDGTGNTEAF

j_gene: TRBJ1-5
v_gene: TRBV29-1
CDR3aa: SVQDGGNQPQH

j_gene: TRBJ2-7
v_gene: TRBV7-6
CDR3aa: ASSLERRDEQY

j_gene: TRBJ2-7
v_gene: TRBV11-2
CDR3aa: ASSLGRPYEQY

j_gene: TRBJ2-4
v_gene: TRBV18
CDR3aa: ASSPDRKNIQY

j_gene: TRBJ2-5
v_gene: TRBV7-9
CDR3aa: ASSFYQEETQY

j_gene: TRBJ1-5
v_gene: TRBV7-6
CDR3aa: ASSLQSSNQPQH

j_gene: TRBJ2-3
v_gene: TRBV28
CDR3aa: ASSVAPQGDTQY

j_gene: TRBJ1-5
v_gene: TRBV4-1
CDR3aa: ASSQGEIYQPQH

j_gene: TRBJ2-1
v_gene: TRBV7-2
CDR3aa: ASSLAPVGGGQGSYNEQF

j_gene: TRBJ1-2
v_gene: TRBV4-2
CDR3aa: ASSQDNTNYGYT

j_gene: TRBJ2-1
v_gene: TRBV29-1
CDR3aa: SVEFLADEQF